The clone carrying this T cell receptor (beta chain) was counted a few times. What it binds is unknown. This specimen belongs to a study of T cell repertoires and HLA-DP antigens. In the study overall: Pre-culture CD4+ samples used around 1,100 ng DNA versus around 220 ng for CD137+CD4+ sorts.

Data came from immunoSEQ multiplex PCR; TCRdb stores just in-frame clones and leaves some out. The sample yields around 110,000 clones, 80% to 95% seen once. Germline-derived CDR1 and CDR2 are MNHNY and SVGAGI (reference sequence). This CDR3 region has 11 residues. The V gene lost 6 bases and the J gene lost 4 bases, with 6 bases spanning the gap. Average purity of the negatively selected CD4+ T cells was 95% to 98%. General study results and limits: Sorted CD137+ clonality was about 0.4 for both alloantigens, versus around 0.04 pre-culture.

The genes are TRBV6-6 and TRBJ1-2; D gene unclear. Sequencing was done on a sample of CD4+ T cells from PBMCs. This TCR came from a woman between 18 and 29 years old in good health and CMV-seronegative. CDR3 protein: CASSPSYGYTF. The CDR3 DNA reads TGTGCCAGCAGCCCCTCCTATGGCTACACCTTC.